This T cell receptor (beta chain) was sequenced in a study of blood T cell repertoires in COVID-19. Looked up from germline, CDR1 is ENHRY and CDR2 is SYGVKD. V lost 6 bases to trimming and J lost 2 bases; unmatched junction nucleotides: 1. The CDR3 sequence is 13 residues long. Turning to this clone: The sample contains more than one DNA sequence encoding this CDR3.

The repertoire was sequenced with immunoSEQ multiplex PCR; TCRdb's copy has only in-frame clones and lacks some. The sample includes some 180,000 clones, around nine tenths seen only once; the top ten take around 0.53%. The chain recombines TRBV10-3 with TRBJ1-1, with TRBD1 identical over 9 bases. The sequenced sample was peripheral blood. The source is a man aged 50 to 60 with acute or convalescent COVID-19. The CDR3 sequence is CAIRGQGNTEAFF. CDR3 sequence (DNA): TGTGCCATCAGGGGACAGGGAAACACTGAAGCTTTCTTT.